The 32 T cell receptor beta chains given below trace back to one sample, sequenced in a study of early T cells in non-severe SARS-CoV-2 infection. TCRdb reanalysed the 5' RACE reads using MiXCR and keeps one entry per CDR3 protein. The sample holds 70,000 to 75,000 distinct CDR3 sequences, 12% seen once. The sequencing sample was made of whole blood. These receptors came from an adult who was a healthcare worker with PCR-confirmed SARS-CoV-2 infection or an uninfected control (not recorded which).

This chain joins TRBV9 and TRBJ2-3; 10 bases agree with TRBD2. This CDR3 region has 15 residues. CDR1 is SGDLS and CDR2 is YYNGEE in the germline V gene. J gave up 4 bases and V 4 bases, and 6 bases lay outside the gene matches. The CDR3 loop is CASSISGRGPDTQYF. CDR3 bases: TGTGCCAGCAGCATCAGCGGGAGGGGCCCAGATACGCAGTATTTT.

This clonotype was detected only a few times. The chain recombines TRBV7-9 with TRBJ2-1, with D tentatively TRBD2 (6 bases). The CDR3 is 15 amino acids. The germline V gene encodes CDR1 SEHNR and CDR2 FQNEAQ (reference sequence). The germline V and J ends were trimmed by 1 base and 0 bases, with 7 bases remaining between them. CDR3 sequence: CASSLGDFSYNEQFF. The DNA of the CDR3 is TGTGCCAGCAGCTTAGGGGACTTCTCCTACAATGAGCAGTTCTTC.

This clonotype was seen at least ten times. The chain combines TRBV7-6 with TRBJ1-1; D gene ambiguous. The germline V gene encodes CDR1 SGHVS and CDR2 FNYEAQ. The CDR3 length is 14 residues. The ends were cut back, 5 bases at V and 3 bases at J, with 13 bases in the middle. The CDR3: CASSKRAGDTEAFF. DNA of the CDR3: TGTGCCAGCAGCAAACGGGCCGGGGACACTGAAGCTTTCTTT.

This clonotype was detected many times. V gene TRBV5-6 combines with J gene TRBJ2-3; 8 nucleotides agree with TRBD2. The CDR3 contains 14 residues. With V trimmed by 2 bases and J by 3 bases, 2 bases remained unmatched. Germline CDR1 reads SGHDT; CDR2 reads YYEEEE. The CDR3 protein is CASSLSSGTDTQYF. The CDR3 coding sequence is TGTGCCAGCAGCTTATCTAGCGGGACAGATACGCAGTATTTT.

The chain joins TRBV20-1 to TRBJ2-1; 15 nucleotides line up with TRBD2. This CDR3 is built from 16 residues. Trimming cost V 6 bases and J 5 bases; bases outside gene matches: 8. From germline, CDR1 is DFQATT and CDR2 SNEGSKA (reference sequence). This chain's CDR3 is CSAPGLAGGTNNEQFF. For the CDR3, the DNA is TGCAGTGCGCCGGGACTAGCGGGAGGCACTAACAATGAGCAGTTCTTC.

The J gene is TRBJ2-5, the V gene TRBV2; D is unclear. Germline V gene sequence: CDR1 SNHLY, CDR2 FYNNEI. V lost 11 bases and J 4 bases, leaving 14 bases between the germline ends. This CDR3 has 12 amino acids. In DNA, the CDR3 is TGTGCCGTGTCAGCCCAAACAGAGACCCAGTACTTC. This encodes CAVSAQTETQYF.

This clonotype was observed a few times. The chain has TRBV28 and TRBJ1-1; D perhaps matches TRBD1 (5 bases). CDR3 length: 12 residues. V was trimmed by 3 bases and J by 10 bases, leaving 12 bases between them. Germline loops: CDR1 MDHEN, CDR2 SYDVKM. The DNA for the CDR3 is TGTGCCAGCAGTTTCTCGACAGCTTCAGCTTTCTTT. Translated: CASSFSTASAFF. Variable domain in full (rest from reference TRBV28 and TRBJ1-1): DVKVTQSSRYLVKRTGEKVFLECVQDMDHENMFWYRQDPGLGLRLIYFSYDVKMKEKGDIPEGYSVSREKKERFSLILESASTNQTSMYLCASSFSTASAFFGQGTRLTVV.

The gene calls are TRBV30 and TRBJ2-7; D unclear. Germline loops: CDR1 GTSNPN, CDR2 SVGIG (reference sequence). Trimming shortened V by 5 bases and J by 7 bases, and 15 bases separated the two germline ends. This CDR3 has 12 amino acids. The CDR3 region has the DNA TGTGCCTGGCGCCCGACTCTCGGGGAGCAGTACTTC. Its translation is CAWRPTLGEQYF.

There are a few counts of this clonotype. This chain uses TRBV18 with TRBJ2-3, with D tentatively TRBD2 (6 bases). Trimming took off 0 bases at V and 2 bases at J, with 15 bases between the two ends. The CDR3 has 17 amino acids. Germline V lookup: CDR1 KGHSH, CDR2 LQKENI. CDR3: CASSPPEGRLSTDTQYF. CDR3 DNA sequence: TGTGCCAGCTCACCACCGGAGGGGCGGCTTTCCACAGATACGCAGTATTTT.

This clonotype was detected only a few times. The chain employs TRBV5-1 and TRBJ1-1; no reliable D call. The V end lost 4 bases, the J end lost 1 base, and 20 bases lay between the germline ends. Germline CDR1 reads SGHRS; CDR2 reads YFSETQ. The CDR3 totals 17 residues. CDR3 protein: CASSPRPDGASNTEAFF. Here the CDR3 DNA reads TGCGCCAGCAGCCCCCGGCCGGACGGTGCTTCGAACACTGAAGCTTTCTTT. The whole variable domain, remainder taken from reference TRBV5-1 and TRBJ1-1, is KAGVTQTPRYLIKTRGQQVTLSCSPISGHRSVSWYQQTPGQGLQFLFEYFSETQRNKGNFPGRFSGRQFSNSRSEMNVSTLELGDSALYLCASSPRPDGASNTEAFFGQGTRLTVV.

This clonotype was counted only a few times. This sequence joins TRBV7-8 and TRBJ2-1; D call uncertain. This CDR3 is built from 14 residues. Germline-derived CDR1 and CDR2 are SGHVS and FQNEAQ. V dropped 0 bases and J dropped 8 bases, with 11 bases sitting between them. As DNA, the CDR3 is TGTGCCAGCAGCTTAGCGGAAGATTGGGATGAGCAGTTCTTC. The encoded protein is CASSLAEDWDEQFF. The full variable domain, completed using reference TRBV7-8 and TRBJ2-1, is GAGVSQSPRYKVAKRGQDVALRCDPISGHVSLFWYQQALGQGPEFLTYFQNEAQLDKSGLPSDRFFAERPEGSVSTLKIQRTQQEDSAVYLCASSLAEDWDEQFFGPGTRLTVL.

The table lists this clonotype with a few counts. V and J are TRBV6-5 and TRBJ1-3; D might be TRBD1 (5 bases). CDR1 is MNHEY and CDR2 is SVGAGI in the germline V gene. The V end was cut by 6 bases, the J end by 0 bases, with 18 bases between. CDR3 length equals 17 residues. Here the CDR3 reads CASRTQGPSSSGNTIYF. The CDR3 DNA reads TGTGCCAGCAGGACCCAGGGACCTTCGAGCTCTGGAAACACCATATATTTT.

As DNA, the CDR3 is TGTGCCAGCAGCTCGACTCCCGGGGAGCTGTTTTTT. Its protein product is CASSSTPGELFF. The chain uses TRBV7-3 and TRBJ2-2, with D unclear. This CDR3 has 12 residues. The ends were cut back, 4 bases at V and 6 bases at J, with 6 bases in the middle. Per germline, CDR1 SGHTA and CDR2 FQGTGA.

This clonotype appeared many times. The rearrangement joins TRBV6-2 or TRBV6-3 to TRBJ2-1; D remains ambiguous. Germline V gives CDR1 MNHEY, CDR2 SVGEGT. The CDR3 totals 15 residues. The germline V and J ends were trimmed by 2 bases and 6 bases, with 14 bases remaining between them. The CDR3 is CASSYARAPSNEQFF. CDR3 DNA sequence: TGTGCCAGCAGTTACGCGCGAGCCCCTAGCAATGAGCAGTTCTTC.

This clonotype was picked up many times. The rearrangement links TRBV7-2 to TRBJ2-7; D remains ambiguous. With 1 base removed from V and 3 bases from J, the gap between germline ends came to 7 bases. Germline lookup yields CDR1 SGHTA and CDR2 FQGNSA. This CDR3 is built from 13 residues. CDR3 sequence: CASSLDYRYEQYF. The CDR3 DNA reads as TGTGCCAGCAGCTTAGACTACCGCTACGAGCAGTACTTC.

The chain combines TRBV25-1 with TRBJ2-7, with a weak D call TRBD1 (6 bases). The germline gives CDR1 MGHDK, CDR2 SYGVNS. Trimming pared 4 bases from V and 5 bases from J, leaving 9 bases between. This CDR3 spans 12 amino acids. The CDR3 region is CASSGRGDEQYF. DNA of the CDR3: TGTGCCAGCAGTGGCAGGGGCGACGAGCAGTACTTC.

The table lists this clonotype with many counts. The genes are TRBV12-3 or TRBV12-4 and TRBJ1-1; D possibly corresponds to TRBD1 (6 bases). CDR3 size: 14 residues. V was clipped by 5 bases and J by 0 bases, with 10 bases between them. CDR3 protein: CASSEDRMNTEAFF. DNA for the CDR3: TGTGCCAGCAGTGAAGACAGGATGAACACTGAAGCTTTCTTT.

This clonotype was observed many times. CDR3 region: CASSVGGQGYEQYF. CDR3 in DNA: TGTGCCAGCAGCGTAGGAGGACAGGGGTACGAGCAGTACTTC. The chain has TRBV9 and TRBJ2-7, with TRBD1 matching 9 bases. From germline, CDR1 is SGDLS and CDR2 YYNGEE. The ends lost 0 bases at V and 4 bases at J; junction bases unmatched: 2. This CDR3 comprises 14 residues.

This clonotype came up many times. This chain uses TRBV19 with TRBJ2-3; 7 bases agree with TRBD1. Per germline, CDR1 LNHDA and CDR2 SQIVND (reference sequence). V lost 0 bases and J lost 0; bases outside the gene matches: 6. The CDR3 extends over 17 amino acids. CDR3 amino acids: CASSIDGGQTSTDTQYF. The CDR3 DNA follows: TGTGCCAGTAGTATAGATGGGGGACAGACCAGCACAGATACGCAGTATTTT.

This clonotype was counted only a few times. The chain couples TRBV5-1 to TRBJ2-3; 8 positions agree with TRBD2. The CDR3 consists of 16 residues. Looked up from germline, CDR1 is SGHRS and CDR2 is YFSETQ. V shed 1 base, J shed 1 base, and the junction held 5 bases outside the gene matches. The CDR3 loop reads CASSLRAGVGTDTQYF. The CDR3 nucleotides are TGCGCCAGCAGCTTGAGAGCGGGAGTAGGCACAGATACGCAGTATTTT. The whole variable domain, filled in from reference TRBV5-1 and TRBJ2-3, reads KAGVTQTPRYLIKTRGQQVTLSCSPISGHRSVSWYQQTPGQGLQFLFEYFSETQRNKGNFPGRFSGRQFSNSRSEMNVSTLELGDSALYLCASSLRAGVGTDTQYFGPGTRLTVL.

This clonotype was counted only a few times. The chain has TRBV30 and TRBJ2-3; D is unclear. The CDR3 is made up of 12 amino acids. V was clipped by 0 bases and J by 8 bases, with 9 bases between them. Per germline, CDR1 GTSNPN and CDR2 SVGIG (reference sequence). CDR3 in amino acids: CAWSVRVGTQYF. The CDR3, as DNA: TGTGCCTGGAGTGTACGGGTGGGTACGCAGTATTTT.

Ten or more counts support this clonotype. V and J are TRBV6-5 and TRBJ1-6; unclear D gene. The germline gives CDR1 MNHEY, CDR2 SVGAGI. The CDR3 length is 14 residues. V gave up 0 bases and J gave up 5 bases, with 5 bases separating them. The DNA of the CDR3 is TGTGCCAGCAGTTACTCGTTTAATAATTCACCCCTCCACTTT. Encoded protein: CASSYSFNNSPLHF.

This clonotype turned up a few times. The gene calls are TRBV9 and TRBJ2-6; D gene ambiguous. V was cut by 6 bases and J by 7 bases, with 11 bases left in between. The CDR3 totals 13 residues. Germline CDR1 and CDR2: SGDLS and YYNGEE. The CDR3 protein is CASTSVGANVLTF. DNA of the CDR3: TGTGCCAGCACCTCCGTGGGCGCCAACGTCCTGACTTTC.

This clonotype was seen more than once but under ten times. CDR3 loop: CATRGGSYNEQFF. In DNA form, the CDR3 reads TGTGCCACCAGGGGGGGGTCCTACAATGAGCAGTTCTTC. The chain uses TRBV15 and TRBJ2-1; TRBD2 aligns across 7 bases. Trimming removed 6 bases from V and 1 base from J; junction bases left unmatched: 0. There are 13 residues in the CDR3. Germline loops: CDR1 LNHNV, CDR2 YYDKDF (reference sequence).

This clonotype was observed at least ten times. This chain connects TRBV7-8 to TRBJ2-2; 8 bases agree with TRBD2. The germline CDR1 and CDR2 sequences are SGHVS and FQNEAQ. The CDR3 is made up of 19 amino acids. The J segment lost 1 base and the V segment lost 2 bases, leaving 12 bases of the junction unmatched. The CDR3 protein is CASSLIPPGGRWNTGELFF. In DNA form, the CDR3 reads TGTGCCAGCAGCTTAATCCCCCCGGGAGGGCGCTGGAACACCGGGGAGCTGTTTTTT.

The table lists this clonotype with many counts. This sequence joins TRBV29-1 and TRBJ1-1; perhaps TRBD1 as D (5 bases). Germline V lookup: CDR1 SQVTM, CDR2 ANQGSEA. The V and J ends lost 4 bases and 1 base respectively, with 13 bases between them. This CDR3 has 14 amino acids. CDR3 protein: CSVGVGARNTEAFF. CDR3 in DNA: TGCAGCGTTGGGGTTGGGGCTAGGAACACTGAAGCTTTCTTT.

The genes are TRBV15 and TRBJ2-1, with TRBD2 matching 12 bases. Germline loops: CDR1 LNHNV, CDR2 YYDKDF (reference sequence). The CDR3 has 15 amino acids. With 3 bases clipped from V and 4 bases from J, the junction kept 1 base outside the gene matches. As DNA, the CDR3 is TGTGCCACCAGCAGGACTAGCGGGAGTTACAATGAGCAGTTCTTC. Encoded protein: CATSRTSGSYNEQFF.

The chain has TRBV15 and TRBJ2-7; D may be TRBD1 or TRBD2 (7 bases each). The CDR3 runs to 16 residues. Germline V gives CDR1 LNHNV, CDR2 YYDKDF (reference sequence). The V end was cut by 0 bases, the J end by 3 bases, with 15 bases between. The CDR3 DNA reads TGTGCCACCAGCAGAGATCAGGGAGGGGGCGGCTACGAGCAGTACTTC. This sequence encodes CATSRDQGGGGYEQYF.

The V and J genes are TRBV29-1 and TRBJ2-7; 9 positions match TRBD1. The ends lost 4 bases at V and 6 bases at J; junction bases unmatched: 4. Germline V CDR1 and CDR2: SQVTM, ANQGSEA. There are 12 residues in the CDR3. The CDR3 coding sequence is TGCAGCGTTGGGGGACAGGGATCCGAGCAGTACTTC. Amino acids: CSVGGQGSEQYF.

This clonotype was seen repeatedly, ten times or more. The rearrangement uses TRBV2 and TRBJ2-3; 9 bases align to TRBD2. The junction had 5 bases not matched to a gene; V was cut back by 6 bases and J by 4 bases. CDR3 size: 14 residues. The germline V gene has CDR1 SNHLY and CDR2 FYNNEI. The CDR3 here is CASRVAGDADTQYF. The CDR3 nucleotides are TGTGCCAGCAGGGTAGCGGGAGACGCAGATACGCAGTATTTT.

V is TRBV11-2 and J is TRBJ2-7; 7 bases are shared with TRBD2. V was clipped by 7 bases and J by 7 bases; unmatched bases: 7. The CDR3 loop spans 12 amino acids. Germline V gene sequence: CDR1 SGHAT, CDR2 FQNNGV. The CDR3 is CASNVGGWEQYF. CDR3 in DNA: TGTGCCAGCAACGTGGGAGGGTGGGAGCAGTACTTC.

This clonotype was seen many times. The rearrangement uses TRBV7-9 and TRBJ2-1; 14 bases are shared with TRBD2. The germline V gene encodes CDR1 SEHNR and CDR2 FQNEAQ (reference sequence). The CDR3 runs to 15 residues. The J segment lost 10 bases and the V segment lost 5 bases, leaving 7 bases of the junction unmatched. The CDR3 region is CASSPGTSGSVEQFF. The CDR3 nucleotides read TGTGCCAGCAGCCCTGGGACTAGCGGGAGTGTAGAGCAGTTCTTC.